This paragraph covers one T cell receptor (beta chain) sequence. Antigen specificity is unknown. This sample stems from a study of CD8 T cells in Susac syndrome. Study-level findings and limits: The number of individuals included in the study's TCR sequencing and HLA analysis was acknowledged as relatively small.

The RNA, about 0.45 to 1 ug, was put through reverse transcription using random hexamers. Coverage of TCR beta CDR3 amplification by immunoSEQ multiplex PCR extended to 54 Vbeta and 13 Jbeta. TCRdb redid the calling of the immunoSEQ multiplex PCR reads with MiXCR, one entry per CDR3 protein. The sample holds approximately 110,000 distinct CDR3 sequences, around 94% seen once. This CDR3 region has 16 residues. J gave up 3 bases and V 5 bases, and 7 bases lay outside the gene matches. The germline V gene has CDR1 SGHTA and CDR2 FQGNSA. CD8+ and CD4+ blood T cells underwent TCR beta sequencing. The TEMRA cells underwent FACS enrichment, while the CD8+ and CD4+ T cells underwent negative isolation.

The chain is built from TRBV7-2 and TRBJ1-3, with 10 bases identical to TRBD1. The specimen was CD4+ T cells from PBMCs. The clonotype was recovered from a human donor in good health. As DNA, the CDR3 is TGTGCCAGCAGCCTGCGGACAGGGGGTCATGGAAACACCATATATTTT. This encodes CASSLRTGGHGNTIYF.